This TCR beta chain is from a study of blood T cell repertoires in COVID-19. Assay used: immunoSEQ multiplex PCR; TCRdb lists only in-frame clones, some missing. The sample has approximately 190,000 clones, approximately 83% seen once. Germline-derived CDR1 and CDR2 are ENHRY and SYGVKD. The CDR3 is 15 residues long. The germline V and J ends were trimmed by 5 bases and 5 bases, with 15 bases remaining between them. The TCR comes from a man between 40 and 49 years old who had recovered from COVID-19. V usage is TRBV10-3 and J usage is TRBJ2-2, with a weak D call TRBD1 (8 bases). The material sequenced was PBMCs or T cells enriched from blood (not recorded which). CDR3 in amino acids: CAISLGQGGTGELFF. CDR3 sequence (DNA): TGTGCCATCAGTCTAGGACAGGGAGGGACCGGGGAGCTGTTTTTT.